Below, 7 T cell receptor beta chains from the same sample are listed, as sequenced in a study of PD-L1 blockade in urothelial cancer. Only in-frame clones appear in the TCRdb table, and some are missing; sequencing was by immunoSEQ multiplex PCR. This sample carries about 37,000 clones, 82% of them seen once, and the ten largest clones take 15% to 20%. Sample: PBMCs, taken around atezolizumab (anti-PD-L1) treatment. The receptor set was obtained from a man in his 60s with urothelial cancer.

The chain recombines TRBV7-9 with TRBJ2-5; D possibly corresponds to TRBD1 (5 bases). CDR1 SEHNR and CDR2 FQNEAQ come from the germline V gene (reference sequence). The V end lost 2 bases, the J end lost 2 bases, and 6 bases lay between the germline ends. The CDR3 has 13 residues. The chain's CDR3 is CASSLKGQETQYF. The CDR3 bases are TGTGCCAGCAGCTTAAAGGGGCAAGAGACCCAGTACTTC. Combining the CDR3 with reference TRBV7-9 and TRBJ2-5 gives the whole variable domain DTGVSQNPRHKITKRGQNVTFRCDPISEHNRLYWYRQTLGQGPEFLTYFQNEAQLEKSRLLSDRFSAERPKGSFSTLEIQRTEQGDSAMYLCASSLKGQETQYFGPGTRLLVL.

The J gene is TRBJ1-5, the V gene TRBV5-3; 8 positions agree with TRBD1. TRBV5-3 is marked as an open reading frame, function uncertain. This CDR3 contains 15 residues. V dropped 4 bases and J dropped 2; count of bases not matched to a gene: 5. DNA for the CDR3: TGTGCCAGAAGCCGAGGGGGACAGGGCAATCAGCCCCAGCATTTT. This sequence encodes CARSRGGQGNQPQHF.

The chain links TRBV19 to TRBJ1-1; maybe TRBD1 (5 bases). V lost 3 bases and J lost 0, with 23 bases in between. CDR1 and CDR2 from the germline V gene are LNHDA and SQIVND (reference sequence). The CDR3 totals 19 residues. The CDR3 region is CASSIDGQLFAHMNTEAFF. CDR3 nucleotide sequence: TGTGCCAGTAGTATCGACGGACAACTCTTCGCTCATATGAACACTGAAGCTTTCTTT.

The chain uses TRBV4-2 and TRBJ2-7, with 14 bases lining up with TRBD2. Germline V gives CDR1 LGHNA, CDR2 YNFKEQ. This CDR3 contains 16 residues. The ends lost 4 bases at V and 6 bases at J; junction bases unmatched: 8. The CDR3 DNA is TGTGCCAGCAGCCTGGGACTAGCGGGGGTCGGGCGCGAGCAGTACTTC. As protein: CASSLGLAGVGREQYF.

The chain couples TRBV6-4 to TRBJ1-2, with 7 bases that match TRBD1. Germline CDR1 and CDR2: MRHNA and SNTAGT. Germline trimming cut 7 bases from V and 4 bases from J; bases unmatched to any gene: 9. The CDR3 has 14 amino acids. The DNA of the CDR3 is TGTGCCAGCACTCTACCAGGGGGTAGCTATGGCTACACCTTC. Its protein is CASTLPGGSYGYTF.

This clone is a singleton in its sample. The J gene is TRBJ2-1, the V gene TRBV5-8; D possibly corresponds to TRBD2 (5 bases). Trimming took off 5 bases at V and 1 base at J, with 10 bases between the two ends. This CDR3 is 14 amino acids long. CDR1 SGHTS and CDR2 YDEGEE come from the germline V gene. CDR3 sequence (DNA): TGTGCCAGCAGTTTGTGGGAGTCCTACAATGAGCAGTTCTTC. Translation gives CASSLWESYNEQFF.

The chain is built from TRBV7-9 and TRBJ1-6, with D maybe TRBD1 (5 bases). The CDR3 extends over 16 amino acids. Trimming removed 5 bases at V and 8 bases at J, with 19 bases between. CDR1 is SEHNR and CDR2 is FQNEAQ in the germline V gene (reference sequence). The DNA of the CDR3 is TGTGCCAGCAGCCCACCCGGGGGGGTCGGTTATTCACCCCTCCACTTT. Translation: CASSPPGGVGYSPLHF.